A single sample is the source of the 28 T cell receptor beta chains below, sequenced in a study of blood T cell repertoires in COVID-19. Only in-frame clones appear in the TCRdb table, and some are missing; sequencing was by immunoSEQ multiplex PCR. The data hold approximately 99,000 clones, with about 88% observed a single time. The sequenced material came from peripheral blood. The origin of the receptors is a human donor in a cohort sampled during active COVID-19.

The genes are TRBV14 and TRBJ1-3; D is unclear. V was clipped by 4 bases and J by 4 bases, with 14 bases between them. The V gene's germline CDR1 is SGHDN and CDR2 FVKESK. The CDR3 covers 15 residues. CDR3 sequence: CASSLWSLEGNTIYF. CDR3 nucleotides: TGTGCCAGCAGCCTTTGGTCCCTGGAGGGAAACACCATATATTTT.

V and J are TRBV29-1 and TRBJ1-2; 7 positions agree with TRBD1. CDR3 length equals 14 residues. V shed 6 bases and J 5 bases; nucleotides not matched to a gene: 12. Germline V lookup: CDR1 SQVTM, CDR2 ANQGSEA. CDR3 nucleotides: TGCAGCGTCTTCCTTCAGGGGGAGGTATATGGCTACACCTTC. This gives the protein CSVFLQGEVYGYTF.

V and J are TRBV6-6 and TRBJ1-6, with 10 nucleotides matching TRBD1. Germline CDR1 MNHNY, CDR2 SVGAGI (reference sequence). J lost 2 bases, V lost 5 bases, and 12 bases had no gene match. This CDR3 is built from 19 residues. The DNA of the CDR3 is TGTGCCAGCAGTGGATCCGGGACAGGGGTAGTCCCCTATAATTCACCCCTCCACTTT. Protein sequence: CASSGSGTGVVPYNSPLHF.

The rearrangement links TRBV19 to TRBJ2-3; D is ambiguous. Trimming left V 3 bases short and J 1 base short, with 11 bases between. Germline values: CDR1 LNHDA, CDR2 SQIVND (reference sequence). The CDR3 covers 15 residues. The CDR3 sequence is CASSIISAGTDTQYF. CDR3 sequence (DNA): TGTGCCAGTAGTATCATCAGCGCTGGCACAGATACGCAGTATTTT. The whole variable domain, remainder taken from reference TRBV19 and TRBJ2-3, is DGGITQSPKYLFRKEGQNVTLSCEQNLNHDAMYWYRQDPGQGLRLIYYSQIVNDFQKGDIAEGYSVSREKKESFPLTVTSAQKNPTAFYLCASSIISAGTDTQYFGPGTRLTVL.

The V and J genes are TRBV9 and TRBJ1-1, with D uncertain. The germline V gene encodes CDR1 SGDLS and CDR2 YYNGEE. With 0 bases removed from V and 1 base from J, the gap between germline ends came to 4 bases. CDR3 size: 13 residues. Written as DNA, the CDR3 is TGTGCCAGCAGCGTAGAGCAGAACACTGAAGCTTTCTTT. Its translation: CASSVEQNTEAFF. Looking up the rest from reference TRBV9 and TRBJ1-1 gives the full variable domain: DSGVTQTPKHLITATGQRVTLRCSPRSGDLSVYWYQQSLDQGLQFLIQYYNGEERAKGNILERFSAQQFPDLHSELNLSSLELGDSALYFCASSVEQNTEAFFGQGTRLTVV.

The chain recombines TRBV9 with TRBJ2-1, with D perhaps matching TRBD2 (6 bases). The CDR3 runs to 14 residues. With 7 bases removed from V and 7 bases from J, the gap between germline ends came to 18 bases. CDR1 SGDLS and CDR2 YYNGEE come from the germline V gene. CDR3 region: CASAVVAEGNEQFF. CDR3 bases: TGTGCCAGCGCAGTAGTGGCGGAGGGAAATGAGCAGTTCTTC.

The chain uses TRBV18 and TRBJ1-3; 10 bases match TRBD1. CDR3 length: 19 amino acids. The germline gives CDR1 KGHSH, CDR2 LQKENI. Unmatched junction bases numbered 13, after V lost 3 bases and J lost 2 bases. Here the CDR3 reads CASSPAGTGATSTGNTIYF. In nucleotides, the CDR3 is TGTGCCAGCTCACCTGCCGGGACAGGGGCTACCTCTACTGGAAACACCATATATTTT.

This clone showed up just a few times. The chain joins TRBV27 to TRBJ2-2; tentative D call: TRBD2 (5 bases). The ends were cut back, 6 bases at V and 3 bases at J, with 17 bases in the middle. CDR1 is MNHEY, CDR2 SMNVEV, per germline (reference sequence). The CDR3 covers 16 residues. For the CDR3, the DNA is TGTGCCAGCAGGGAAACTAGTGAGGGAGACACCGGGGAGCTGTTTTTT. It specifies CASRETSEGDTGELFF.

J is TRBJ1-6 and V is TRBV7-8; D might be TRBD1 (5 bases). V was trimmed by 5 bases and J by 4 bases, leaving 9 bases between them. This CDR3 region has 14 residues. The germline V gene has CDR1 SGHVS and CDR2 FQNEAQ. The CDR3 sequence is CASSTQAYNSPLHF. CDR3 in DNA: TGTGCCAGCAGCACACAGGCGTATAATTCACCCCTCCACTTT. The whole variable domain, remainder taken from reference TRBV7-8 and TRBJ1-6, is GAGVSQSPRYKVAKRGQDVALRCDPISGHVSLFWYQQALGQGPEFLTYFQNEAQLDKSGLPSDRFFAERPEGSVSTLKIQRTQQEDSAVYLCASSTQAYNSPLHFGNGTRLTVT.

The V call is TRBV14, the J call TRBJ2-5; 11 bases align to TRBD1. The V gene end was trimmed by 4 bases and the J gene end by 4 bases; junction bases not matched to a gene: 11. The CDR3 loop spans 17 amino acids. Germline CDR1 and CDR2: SGHDN and FVKESK. The CDR3 DNA sequence: TGTGCCAGCAGCCGTCGGGACAGGGGGGTTCTGGGAGAGACCCAGTACTTC. This sequence encodes CASSRRDRGVLGETQYF.

The chain couples TRBV6-2 or TRBV6-3 to TRBJ2-3; 8 positions match TRBD2. This CDR3 has 16 residues. Trimming removed 5 bases from V and 5 bases from J; junction bases left unmatched: 12. The germline CDR1 and CDR2 sequences are MNHEY and SVGEGT. The CDR3 coding sequence is TGTGCCAGCAGTCCGGCTTTAGCGGGACCCTTAGATACGCAGTATTTT. This encodes CASSPALAGPLDTQYF.

The V and J genes are TRBV7-6 and TRBJ2-2; 11 positions match TRBD1. This CDR3 contains 18 residues. Germline loops: CDR1 SGHVS, CDR2 FNYEAQ. The junction had 7 bases not matched to a gene; V was cut back by 4 bases and J by 0 bases. CDR3 in DNA: TGTGCCAGCAGCTCCTGGGACAGGGGGAAAGCGAACACCGGGGAGCTGTTTTTT. It is translated as CASSSWDRGKANTGELFF.

Concerning this clone: The identical CDR3 is also encoded by other nucleotide sequences in the sample. V is TRBV6-4 and J is TRBJ2-2; 10 nucleotides line up with TRBD1. Trimming took 6 bases from V and 5 from J; bases not matched to a gene: 3. There are 14 residues in the CDR3. Looked up from germline, CDR1 is MRHNA and CDR2 is SNTAGT. As DNA, the CDR3 is TGTGCCAGCAGGGGGACAGGGGATACCGGGGAGCTGTTTTTT. Residues: CASRGTGDTGELFF.

The DNA of the CDR3 is TGTGCCAGCGGGGACATTCATAGCAATCAGCCCCAGCATTTT. Translation: CASGDIHSNQPQHF. The V call is TRBV2, the J call TRBJ1-5, with D tentatively TRBD1 (6 bases). The germline gives CDR1 SNHLY, CDR2 FYNNEI. The length of the CDR3 is 14 residues. V was clipped by 8 bases and J by 0 bases, with 11 bases between them.

This clone appeared a few times. The rearrangement links TRBV19 to TRBJ1-2; perhaps TRBD1 as D (5 bases). V shed 0 bases and J shed 1 base, with 12 bases lying between them. In germline, CDR1 is LNHDA, CDR2 SQIVND (reference sequence). The CDR3 consists of 16 residues. The CDR3 nucleotides read TGTGCCAGTAGTATAGAAGGCAGGGAATATAACTATGGCTACACCTTC. Its protein is CASSIEGREYNYGYTF.

The genes are TRBV6-5 and TRBJ2-5; D gene ambiguous. CDR1 is MNHEY and CDR2 is SVGAGI in the germline V gene. There are 12 residues in the CDR3. Trimming pared 4 bases from V and 11 bases from J, leaving 14 bases between. The DNA of the CDR3 is TGTGCCAGCAGTTCTAGAGGCGTATCTCAGTACTTC. It encodes CASSSRGVSQYF.

Here the CDR3 DNA reads TGTGCCACCAGTGATTTGAGGACAGGGCGAGATACGCAGTATTTT. This translates into CATSDLRTGRDTQYF. The genes are TRBV24-1 and TRBJ2-3; 8 nucleotides line up with TRBD1. The germline V gene has CDR1 KGHDR and CDR2 SFDVKD. This CDR3 is built from 15 residues. V dropped 0 bases and J dropped 5; count of bases not matched to a gene: 3.

This clone was recorded once. The chain recombines TRBV6-5 with TRBJ2-5; 14 bases are shared with TRBD2. Per the germline V gene, CDR1 is MNHEY and CDR2 is SVGAGI. Germline trimming cut 6 bases from V and 5 bases from J; bases unmatched to any gene: 2. The CDR3 is made up of 14 amino acids. The chain's CDR3 is CASSGTSGSETQYF. CDR3 in DNA: TGTGCCAGCAGCGGGACTAGCGGGAGCGAGACCCAGTACTTC.

This chain connects TRBV5-6 to TRBJ2-1; TRBD2 agrees at 8 bases. Trimming took 3 bases from V and 8 from J; bases not matched to a gene: 10. The CDR3 totals 15 residues. In germline, CDR1 is SGHDT, CDR2 YYEEEE. The CDR3 is CASSSGTSLNHEQFF. The CDR3 region has the DNA TGTGCCAGCAGCTCCGGGACTAGTCTCAACCATGAGCAGTTCTTC.

The chain couples TRBV28 to TRBJ2-5; perhaps TRBD1 as D (6 bases). The V end lost 7 bases, the J end lost 4 bases, and 10 bases lay between the germline ends. CDR3 size: 12 residues. Germline-derived CDR1 and CDR2 are MDHEN and SYDVKM. CDR3 in DNA: TGTGCCAGCACTGACAGGCCAGAGACCCAGTACTTC. Translated: CASTDRPETQYF.

The J gene is TRBJ1-2, the V gene TRBV5-4, with 9 bases that match TRBD1. CDR3 size: 15 residues. V dropped 4 bases and J dropped 8; count of bases not matched to a gene: 12. Germline-derived CDR1 and CDR2 are SGHNT and YYREEE (reference sequence). The DNA of the CDR3 is TGTGCCAGCAGCATCCAACAGGGGGCTACAGGAGGCTACACCTTC. Encoded protein: CASSIQQGATGGYTF.

Of note for this clone: Other DNA sequences from this sample encode an identical CDR3 as well. The CDR3 nucleotides read TGTGCCAGCAGTACCACCGGGGGCACAGATACGCAGTATTTT. The encoded protein is CASSTTGGTDTQYF. V usage is TRBV28 and J usage is TRBJ2-3; D is possibly TRBD2 (5 bases). This CDR3 has 14 residues. Germline V gene lookup returns CDR1 MDHEN and CDR2 SYDVKM. The germline V and J ends were trimmed by 5 bases and 1 base, with 10 bases remaining between them.

The CDR3 is CASSDGLTSGFLSYEQYF. The CDR3 DNA follows: TGTGCCAGCAGTGACGGTTTGACTAGCGGGTTCTTGTCCTACGAGCAGTACTTC. The chain couples TRBV6-1 to TRBJ2-7; TRBD2 agrees at 10 bases. Looked up from germline, CDR1 is MNHNS and CDR2 is SASEGT. Trimming cost V 3 bases and J 1 base; bases outside gene matches: 12. The CDR3 has 18 amino acids.

This rearrangement joins TRBV28 to TRBJ1-1; tentative D call: TRBD1 (5 bases). Trimming cost V 5 bases and J 4 bases, with 14 bases left between them. This CDR3 has 14 residues. Germline V CDR1 and CDR2: MDHEN, SYDVKM. The CDR3 protein is CASSPQGGSTEAFF. The CDR3 DNA follows: TGTGCCAGCAGTCCCCAGGGAGGCTCCACTGAAGCTTTCTTT. The variable domain in full, completed from reference TRBV28 and TRBJ1-1, reads DVKVTQSSRYLVKRTGEKVFLECVQDMDHENMFWYRQDPGLGLRLIYFSYDVKMKEKGDIPEGYSVSREKKERFSLILESASTNQTSMYLCASSPQGGSTEAFFGQGTRLTVV.

V is TRBV18 and J is TRBJ2-2, with TRBD2 matching 7 bases. CDR3 length: 17 residues. After removal of 1 base from V and 6 bases from J, the junction contained 11 bases not matched to a gene. CDR1 is KGHSH and CDR2 is LQKENI in the germline V gene. CDR3 amino acids: CASSPRYGGSSAGELFF. The DNA for the CDR3 is TGTGCCAGCTCACCACGATATGGCGGGAGTTCAGCCGGGGAGCTGTTTTTT.

V gene TRBV6-4 combines with J gene TRBJ1-3; the D gene is possibly TRBD1 (6 bases). The CDR3 length is 16 residues. Germline loops: CDR1 MRHNA, CDR2 SNTAGT. The V and J ends lost 2 bases and 0 bases respectively, with 11 bases between them. The CDR3 here is CASSDARGGSGNTIYF. CDR3 coding DNA: TGTGCCAGCAGTGACGCCAGGGGCGGCTCTGGAAACACCATATATTTT.

The J gene is TRBJ2-2, the V gene TRBV7-6; TRBD2 is a possible D gene (5 bases). This CDR3 is 17 amino acids long. Trimming took 4 bases from V and 3 from J, leaving 18 bases between them. Per the germline V gene, CDR1 is SGHVS and CDR2 is FNYEAQ. CDR3 nucleotide sequence: TGTGCCAGCAGCTACGACGTCCGGCGGGCGGACACCGGGGAGCTGTTTTTT. Residues: CASSYDVRRADTGELFF.

The genes are TRBV6-5 and TRBJ2-7, with D possibly TRBD2 on 5 matching bases. The ends were cut back, 10 bases at V and 0 bases at J, with 16 bases in the middle. This CDR3 comprises 14 residues. Germline CDR1 MNHEY, CDR2 SVGAGI. DNA for the CDR3: TGTGCCACCCGTGGGATTGGGAGCTCCTACGAGCAGTACTTC. Residues: CATRGIGSSYEQYF.